This record concerns one TCR beta chain sequence. Its matching antigen is unknown. It was from PBMCs that CD4+ and CD8+ T cells were sorted. RNA was extracted and reverse transcribed into cDNA as the sequencing template. Assay used: immunoSEQ multiplex PCR; TCRdb lists only in-frame clones, some missing. The sample records about 97,000 clones, 35% to 45% being singletons. This sample stems from a study of CD8+ T cells in alopecia areata. Trimming left V 2 bases short and J 0 bases short, with 5 bases between. The CDR3 sequence is 14 residues long. Looked up from germline, CDR1 is GTSNPN and CDR2 is SVGIG (reference sequence). Study conclusions and caveats: Possibly as an HLA-related effect, TCR sharing across patients appeared less clear than in mice. Relative to normal scalp, lesional scalp, especially alopecia totalis/universalis, showed higher clonality.

The sample was CD4+ T cells sorted from blood. The sequence was obtained from a human donor with alopecia areata. This chain uses TRBV30 with TRBJ2-6; D unclear. In DNA form, the CDR3 reads TGTGCCTGGAGTTCGGGCTCTGGGGCCAACGTCCTGACTTTC. Translating it yields CAWSSGSGANVLTF.